The 11 T cell receptor beta chains in this list originate from one sample, sequenced in a study of T cell responses to AZD1222 COVID-19 vaccine listed by TCRdb under 2021. The library was made by the immunoSEQ multiplex PCR assay. TCRdb retrieved this table from immuneACCESS and kept in-frame rearrangements only. Not all clones are present; in checked studies, unresolved V genes account for under half, and no reason is known for the remainder. A total of some 110,000 clones appear in this sample, around 91% of them only once. Of the sample, around 20% falls within the top ten clones. The sample's time point label, in plain terms: baseline before first vaccination. The sample consisted of peripheral blood, taken on day 0 of AZD1222 vaccination. These receptor sequences come from an adult in good health.

This clone was seen just once. DNA for the CDR3: TGTGCCAGCAGCTACAACTCCTACCGGGCCCCAGGCAATGAAAAACTGTTTTTT. This sequence encodes CASSYNSYRAPGNEKLFF. The chain employs TRBV11-2 and TRBJ1-4; D ambiguous. Germline CDR1 and CDR2: SGHAT and FQNNGV. This CDR3 region has 18 residues. Trimming left V 4 bases short and J 5 bases short, with 23 bases between.

V usage is TRBV19 and J usage is TRBJ1-1; tentatively, D is TRBD1 (5 bases). The CDR3 has 15 amino acids. Germline V CDR1 and CDR2: LNHDA, SQIVND (reference sequence). The germline V and J ends were trimmed by 5 bases and 1 base, with 14 bases remaining between them. The CDR3 nucleotides read TGTGCCAGTAGTTGGCTTGGGCAGGGGAACACTGAAGCTTTCTTT. This codes for CASSWLGQGNTEAFF.

The V call is TRBV7-9, the J call TRBJ1-3, with 8 nucleotides matching TRBD1. Germline-derived CDR1 and CDR2 are SEHNR and FQNEAQ (reference sequence). V dropped 5 bases and J dropped 0; count of bases not matched to a gene: 15. This CDR3 comprises 19 residues. The CDR3 sequence: CASSPGISRDRNSGNTIYF. The CDR3 bases are TGTGCCAGCAGCCCAGGGATAAGCCGGGACAGGAACTCTGGAAACACCATATATTTT.

The V and J genes are TRBV4-1 and TRBJ1-5, with D uncertain. Between the trimmed V and J ends, which lost 0 bases and 7 bases, there was a span of 10 bases. Germline V CDR1 and CDR2: MGHRA, YSYEKL. This CDR3 comprises 14 residues. The CDR3 sequence is CASSQERVGQPQHF. CDR3 DNA sequence: TGCGCCAGCAGCCAAGAACGGGTTGGGCAGCCCCAGCATTTT.

This clone showed up just a few times. The V call is TRBV5-1, the J call TRBJ1-1; 9 bases are a match to TRBD1. After removal of 4 bases from V and 5 bases from J, the junction contained 3 bases not matched to a gene. Germline V lookup: CDR1 SGHRS, CDR2 YFSETQ. The CDR3 has 13 residues. The CDR3 loop reads CASSGQGRTEAFF. The CDR3, as DNA: TGCGCCAGCAGCGGACAGGGGAGGACTGAAGCTTTCTTT.

V gene TRBV11-2 combines with J gene TRBJ2-2; D not certain. The CDR3 runs 11 residues. V gave up 3 bases and J gave up 8 bases, with 4 bases separating them. The V gene's germline CDR1 is SGHAT and CDR2 FQNNGV. As DNA, the CDR3 is TGTGCCAGCAGCTTTACGGGGGAGCTGTTTTTT. Protein product: CASSFTGELFF.

This clone has only a few counts. The V and J genes are TRBV2 and TRBJ1-1, with TRBD1 as a possible D gene (5 bases). Trimming stripped 3 bases from V and 5 bases from J, with 13 bases between. The CDR3 sequence is 14 residues long. The germline gives CDR1 SNHLY, CDR2 FYNNEI. The CDR3 nucleotides are TGTGCCAGCAGTGATACGATCCCAGGGACTGAAGCTTTCTTT. It translates to CASSDTIPGTEAFF.

The CDR3 DNA reads TGTGCCAGCAGTCCTTTTGACTTTGGGAGATTCAATCAGCCCCAGCATTTT. Amino acid sequence: CASSPFDFGRFNQPQHF. The V call is TRBV6-6, the J call TRBJ1-5; D is uncertain. Trimming removed 5 bases from V and 3 bases from J, with 20 bases in between. Germline V CDR1 and CDR2: MNHNY, SVGAGI (reference sequence). This CDR3 region has 17 residues.

The chain is built from TRBV21-1 and TRBJ1-2; the table's D call, TRBD1, was not checked against the DNA. TRBV21-1 is deemed a pseudogene. This CDR3 is 15 amino acids long. The CDR3 DNA reads as TGTGCCAGCAGCAAATGTCCCCCAGCTAACTATGGCTACACCTTC. Translating it yields CASSKCPPANYGYTF.

This clone was counted once. The V and J genes are TRBV7-9 and TRBJ1-1, with a possible D match to TRBD1 (5 bases). The germline V gene encodes CDR1 SEHNR and CDR2 FQNEAQ (reference sequence). There are 14 residues in the CDR3. With 3 bases removed from V and 1 base from J, the gap between germline ends came to 9 bases. The CDR3: CASSLRQGNTEAFF. In nucleotides, the CDR3 is TGTGCCAGCAGCTTGCGGCAGGGGAACACTGAAGCTTTCTTT.

The chain has TRBV2 and TRBJ1-2; D might be TRBD1 (6 bases). Per germline, CDR1 SNHLY and CDR2 FYNNEI. Trimming took off 9 bases at V and 4 bases at J, with 24 bases between the two ends. The CDR3 has 16 residues. The CDR3 here is CARTGPYPGGGYGYTF. The DNA for the CDR3 is TGTGCCAGAACAGGCCCCTATCCCGGAGGGGGCTATGGCTACACCTTC. Based on the CDR3 plus reference TRBV2 and TRBJ1-2, the full variable domain is EPEVTQTPSHQVTQMGQEVILRCVPISNHLYFYWYRQILGQKVEFLVSFYNNEISEKSEIFDDQFSVERPDGSNFTLKIRSTKLEDSAMYFCARTGPYPGGGYGYTFGSGTRLTVV.